This paragraph covers one T cell receptor beta chain sequence. Its antigen is currently not known. Per-base quality was not reported, and no clone a single base away is much larger than it. TCRbeta CDR3 regions were amplified from genomic DNA by means of the immunoSEQ Assay, a bias-controlled multiplex PCR. In the paper's pipeline: Nucleated cell counts per sample were estimated from amplification of reference gene primers within the assay. To quantify the absolute abundance of each unique TCRbeta CDR3 rearrangement, sequence reads were collapsed and filtered. For each sample, productive Simpson clonality was calculated as the square root of Simpson's diversity index over productive rearrangements. This immuneACCESS table, as held by TCRdb, lists in-frame sequences with V and J called but not all clones. Of the missing ones, under half trace to an unresolved V gene in checked studies; the others have no known cause. That table supplies the V and J calls and clone size; D and trimming were determined from the DNA. For this sample there are 250,000 or so clones; 70% to 90% appear just once. The ten largest make up 0.85% to 0.95% of the sample.

The sample belongs to a study of blood T cell repertoires in COVID-19 (TCRdb year 2020). With regard to the full study: Collaborator samples came from the United States, Italy and Spain and covered acute and convalescent phases of COVID-19. The repertoires were released in a freely available public database intended as a resource for research on the immune response to SARS-CoV-2. HLA class I and class II types, where available, came from metadata supplied by the sample provider rather than from assay-based typing. The material from the prospective study consisted of cDNA or gDNA derived from T cells, B-cell-depleted T cells, or PBMCs. The samples were drawn from the first 160 participants of the ongoing ImmuneRACE study and from about 1,200 subjects provided by 6 global collaborators. A de-identified subject ID, COVID-19 status, age in years and sex were almost always included in the sample metadata. Subjects who had been exposed to COVID-19, were actively infected with it, or had recovered from it provided the deeply sampled blood TCRbeta repertoires that made up the dataset. Summary of the overall study and its limitations: Clinical and demographic metadata were provided uncurated, with the amount varying by source and participant.

Clipping removes 0 bases from V and 6 bases from J, with 7 as the unmatched junction base count. The CDR3 runs 17 amino acids, cysteine and phenylalanine included. This entry keeps only the CDR3 DNA: 51 bases, framed from base 1. CDR1 and CDR2, per the germline V gene, are SGHRS and YFSETQ. Enrolling through a virtual design, the prospective study's participants ranged in age from roughly 18 to 100 years and lived across some 23 United States geographic areas. Cohort assignment in the prospective study relied on participant-reported clinical history from a screening survey and a study questionnaire. A participant counted as exposed if, within 2 weeks of entering the study, that participant had been in contact with someone who had a PCR-confirmed or clinician-diagnosed COVID-19 case. In the prospective study, whole blood, serum and a nasopharyngeal or oropharyngeal swab were collected from each participant by mobile phlebotomists. Prospective study participants could optionally give additional blood draws and questionnaires over an approximately two-month period. Before DNA extraction, blood samples from the prospective study were shipped at room temperature or frozen.

Material: PBMCs or T cells enriched from blood (not recorded which). Recombination joined TRBV5-1 with TRBJ2-3, with 13 middle bases fitting TRBD2. The receptor was isolated from a man between 45 and 60 years old who had been exposed to COVID-19. The nucleotides are TGCGCCAGCAGCTTGGACCTACTAGCGGGAGGGCCGGATACGCAGTATTTT. Its protein product is CASSLDLLAGGPDTQYF.